The 27 T cell receptor beta chains in this list originate from one sample, sequenced in a study of PD-1 blockade in classical Hodgkin lymphoma. TCRdb's table, derived via immunoSEQ multiplex PCR, lists solely in-frame clones and lacks some. The sample gives some 100,000 clones, roughly 91% of which show up once; less than 2% is in the top ten. Noted time point: cycle 4 day 1 (C4D1), after less than 7 weeks of nivolumab. There was relapse after autologous stem cell transplantation in every patient, and there was variation in brentuximab vedotin exposure. The sample here was peripheral blood mononuclear cells (PBMCs), taken before the fourth cycle of nivolumab. The receptor set was obtained from a human donor with classical Hodgkin lymphoma.

The CDR3 loop is CSVVVGSFDSNQPQHF. The CDR3 DNA sequence: TGCAGCGTTGTGGTGGGCTCATTCGATAGCAATCAGCCCCAGCATTTT. The rearrangement links TRBV29-1 to TRBJ1-5, with unresolved D. The CDR3 spans 16 residues. V was shortened by 4 bases and J by 0 bases, with 16 bases between the two germline ends. Germline CDR1 SQVTM, CDR2 ANQGSEA. Combining the CDR3 with reference TRBV29-1 and TRBJ1-5 gives the whole variable domain SAVISQKPSRDICQRGTSLTIQCQVDSQVTMMFWYRQQPGQSLTLIATANQGSEATYESGFVIDKFPISRPNLTFSTLTVSNMSPEDSSIYLCSVVVGSFDSNQPQHFGDGTRLSIL.

The genes are TRBV7-8 and TRBJ1-1; a weak D match, TRBD1 (6 bases). The CDR3 totals 17 residues. V was trimmed by 4 bases and J by 1 base, leaving 19 bases between them. CDR1 is SGHVS and CDR2 is FQNEAQ in the germline V gene. The CDR3 DNA reads TGTGCCAGCAGCTCACCGGGACACCTCTCTCGGAACACTGAAGCTTTCTTT. This codes for CASSSPGHLSRNTEAFF.

The V and J genes are TRBV27 and TRBJ2-7, with 8 bases matching TRBD2. Germline CDR1 reads MNHEY; CDR2 reads SMNVEV (reference sequence). The CDR3 consists of 14 residues. The V gene end was trimmed by 2 bases and the J gene end by 9 bases; junction bases not matched to a gene: 9. In nucleotides, the CDR3 is TGTGCCAGCAGTTTAGGGACTAGTTACGGCGCGCAGTACTTC. It translates to CASSLGTSYGAQYF.

V usage is TRBV4-1 and J usage is TRBJ2-1, with unresolved D. From germline, CDR1 is MGHRA and CDR2 YSYEKL. The germline V and J ends were trimmed by 3 bases and 7 bases, with 4 bases remaining between them. The CDR3 is made up of 11 amino acids. The CDR3, as DNA: TGCGCCAGCAGCCAGCAGAATGAGCAGTTCTTC. This gives the protein CASSQQNEQFF.

This rearrangement joins TRBV6-4 to TRBJ2-2, with D unresolved. The germline V gene has CDR1 MRHNA and CDR2 SNTAGT. The CDR3 runs to 13 residues. V shed 6 bases and J shed 0 bases, with 5 bases lying between them. CDR3 nucleotide sequence: TGTGCCAGCAGACGGGCGAACACCGGGGAGCTGTTTTTT. As protein: CASRRANTGELFF.

The chain recombines TRBV30 with TRBJ1-5, with D perhaps TRBD1 (6 bases). V was clipped by 3 bases and J by 5 bases, with 11 bases between them. The CDR3 has 13 amino acids. Germline-derived CDR1 and CDR2 are GTSNPN and SVGIG (reference sequence). DNA of the CDR3: TGTGCCTGGAGAGGGGGGGTAGATCAGCCCCAGCATTTT. It codes for CAWRGGVDQPQHF. The variable domain in full, completed from reference TRBV30 and TRBJ1-5, reads SQTIHQWPATLVQPVGSPLSLECTVEGTSNPNLYWYRQAAGRGLQLLFYSVGIGQISSEVPQNLSASRPQDRQFILSSKKLLLSDSGFYLCAWRGGVDQPQHFGDGTRLSIL.

This chain connects TRBV5-1 to TRBJ2-2; 7 bases line up with TRBD1. Trimming cost V 1 base and J 0 bases; bases outside gene matches: 12. CDR3 length equals 19 residues. Looked up from germline, CDR1 is SGHRS and CDR2 is YFSETQ. CDR3 sequence reads: CASSLWPGTATSNTGELFF. The DNA of the CDR3 is TGCGCCAGCAGCTTGTGGCCCGGGACAGCCACCTCGAACACCGGGGAGCTGTTTTTT.

The chain has TRBV27 and TRBJ1-2; TRBD1 is a possible D gene (5 bases). Germline CDR1 and CDR2: MNHEY and SMNVEV (reference sequence). V lost 4 bases and J lost 2, with 8 bases in between. The CDR3 is 13 residues long. The CDR3 region has the DNA TGTGCCAGCAGTTCGCACAGGAACTATGGCTACACCTTC. This sequence encodes CASSSHRNYGYTF.

The V call is TRBV2, the J call TRBJ1-4; no definite D call. The CDR3 spans 16 residues. Per germline, CDR1 SNHLY and CDR2 FYNNEI. The V end was cut by 5 bases, the J end by 4 bases, with 17 bases between. CDR3 DNA: TGTGCCAGCAGTCTTAAGCCGGGATATCATAATGAAAAACTGTTTTTT. It is translated as CASSLKPGYHNEKLFF.

This clone was counted once. This chain uses TRBV7-6 with TRBJ2-3; possibly TRBD2 for D (5 bases). With 0 bases removed from V and 5 bases from J, the gap between germline ends came to 9 bases. CDR3 length: 14 residues. In germline, CDR1 is SGHVS, CDR2 FNYEAQ. CDR3 nucleotides: TGTGCCAGCAGCTTAGCGCCCGGACTAGATACGCAGTATTTT. It yields the protein CASSLAPGLDTQYF.

This sequence joins TRBV9 and TRBJ2-5; unclear D gene. Trimming took 0 bases from V and 7 from J, leaving 13 bases between them. The CDR3 has 14 amino acids. Germline loops: CDR1 SGDLS, CDR2 YYNGEE. For the CDR3, the DNA is TGTGCCAGCAGCGTAGGCGCATCCGGAGCGACCCAGTACTTC. Its protein is CASSVGASGATQYF.

V usage is TRBV27 and J usage is TRBJ1-2; 10 bases are a match to TRBD1. CDR1 and CDR2 (germline): MNHEY, SMNVEV (reference sequence). V lost 1 base and J lost 2; bases outside the gene matches: 4. The CDR3 sequence is 16 residues long. The CDR3 region is CASSLFWTGGNYGYTF. CDR3 coding DNA: TGTGCCAGCAGTTTATTTTGGACAGGGGGGAACTATGGCTACACCTTC.

J is TRBJ1-2 and V is TRBV10-3; D unclear. In germline, CDR1 is ENHRY, CDR2 SYGVKD. V lost 4 bases and J 4 bases, leaving 7 bases between the germline ends. This CDR3 region has 12 residues. The CDR3 DNA reads as TGTGCCATCAGTGCGGGTCCCTATGGCTACACCTTC. This sequence encodes CAISAGPYGYTF.

The rearrangement joins TRBV6-6 to TRBJ2-7, with no clear D. Germline CDR1 reads MNHNY; CDR2 reads SVGAGI (reference sequence). Trimming stripped 4 bases from V and 4 bases from J, with 17 bases between. The CDR3 loop spans 15 amino acids. CDR3 residues: CASSFGRTSSYEQYF. CDR3 coding DNA: TGTGCCAGCAGTTTCGGACGGACGTCTTCTTACGAGCAGTACTTC.

The chain couples TRBV9 to TRBJ1-2; TRBD1 agrees at 8 bases. The CDR3 has 14 amino acids. V gave up 3 bases and J gave up 4 bases; unmatched junction bases: 5. Germline loops: CDR1 SGDLS, CDR2 YYNGEE. In nucleotides, the CDR3 is TGTGCCAGCAGCGGCTGGACAGGGTCCTATGGCTACACCTTC. It is translated as CASSGWTGSYGYTF.

This sequence joins TRBV29-1 and TRBJ1-2; maybe TRBD1 (6 bases). V lost 5 bases, J lost 8 bases, and 12 bases lay in between. CDR3 length equals 11 residues. The V gene's germline CDR1 is SQVTM and CDR2 ANQGSEA. CDR3 protein: CSVLSQGGYTF. The CDR3 DNA reads as TGCAGCGTTTTATCACAGGGAGGCTACACCTTC.

This chain links TRBV11-2 with TRBJ2-6; 8 positions match TRBD1. The CDR3 totals 19 residues. Looked up from germline, CDR1 is SGHAT and CDR2 is FQNNGV. V lost 1 base and J lost 2; bases outside the gene matches: 10. The DNA for the CDR3 is TGTGCCAGCAGCTTAGCAAGACAGGGGTCCCCTCCTGGGGCCAACGTCCTGACTTTC. Protein product: CASSLARQGSPPGANVLTF.

This clone has just a few counts. The J gene is TRBJ1-2, the V gene TRBV2; TRBD1 aligns across 8 bases. The CDR3 contains 14 residues. The junction had 6 bases not matched to a gene; V was cut back by 6 bases and J by 3 bases. The germline CDR1 and CDR2 sequences are SNHLY and FYNNEI. CDR3 nucleotide sequence: TGTGCCAGCAGAGGCAGGGGGCGAGACTATGGCTACACCTTC. It codes for CASRGRGRDYGYTF.

V is TRBV5-4 and J is TRBJ2-7; 7 bases map to TRBD1. This CDR3 is 14 amino acids long. V dropped 0 bases and J dropped 0; count of bases not matched to a gene: 0. Looked up from germline, CDR1 is SGHNT and CDR2 is YYREEE (reference sequence). This CDR3 is CASSLDRGSYEQYF. The CDR3 DNA is TGTGCCAGCAGCTTGGACAGGGGCTCCTACGAGCAGTACTTC.

The chain uses TRBV11-2 and TRBJ2-7; D call uncertain. This CDR3 is built from 13 residues. Germline values: CDR1 SGHAT, CDR2 FQNNGV. V lost 6 bases and J lost 6, with 15 bases in between. The CDR3: CASSFPVTGEQYF. The CDR3 nucleotides read TGTGCCAGCAGTTTCCCGGTGACTGGCGAGCAGTACTTC.

The chain joins TRBV27 to TRBJ2-7; D gene ambiguous. Germline CDR1 MNHEY, CDR2 SMNVEV (reference sequence). This CDR3 region has 15 residues. Trimming shortened V by 5 bases and J by 7 bases, and 21 bases separated the two germline ends. CDR3 protein: CASSSQGPYSLEQYF. In DNA, the CDR3 is TGTGCCAGCAGTAGCCAAGGACCGTATTCTCTGGAGCAGTACTTC.

The genes are TRBV19 and TRBJ2-6; the D gene is possibly TRBD1 (5 bases). V was trimmed by 6 bases and J by 0 bases, leaving 9 bases between them. Germline lookup yields CDR1 LNHDA and CDR2 SQIVND (reference sequence). CDR3 length equals 15 residues. The DNA for the CDR3 is TGTGCCAGTAGGTGGCAGGGCTCTGGGGCCAACGTCCTGACTTTC. Amino acids: CASRWQGSGANVLTF. The whole variable domain, filled in from reference TRBV19 and TRBJ2-6, reads DGGITQSPKYLFRKEGQNVTLSCEQNLNHDAMYWYRQDPGQGLRLIYYSQIVNDFQKGDIAEGYSVSREKKESFPLTVTSAQKNPTAFYLCASRWQGSGANVLTFGAGSRLTVL.

V usage is TRBV6-5 and J usage is TRBJ1-5; TRBD1 might be the D (5 bases). V was clipped by 6 bases and J by 5 bases, with 17 bases between them. CDR3 length: 15 amino acids. Germline V gene sequence: CDR1 MNHEY, CDR2 SVGAGI. In DNA form, the CDR3 reads TGTGCCAGCAGCCGGGACCCAACTGCGTATCAGCCCCAGCATTTT. Translated: CASSRDPTAYQPQHF.

CDR3: CASSGASTGELFF. The CDR3 nucleotides are TGCGCCAGCAGTGGCGCTAGCACCGGGGAGCTGTTTTTT. This chain connects TRBV10-2 to TRBJ2-2; no clear D. CDR1 and CDR2 (germline): WSHSY, SAAADI. The CDR3 spans 13 residues. Deletions cut 4 bases from V and 4 bases from J, with 7 bases between.

The J gene is TRBJ1-2, the V gene TRBV18; D remains ambiguous. V was clipped by 3 bases and J by 4 bases, with 15 bases between them. Germline V gives CDR1 KGHSH, CDR2 LQKENI. The CDR3 length is 15 residues. CDR3: CASSPGLERSYGYTF. The CDR3 coding sequence is TGTGCCAGCTCACCTGGGCTCGAAAGATCCTATGGCTACACCTTC. The full variable domain, its missing parts supplied by reference TRBV18 and TRBJ1-2, is NAGVMQNPRHLVRRRGQEARLRCSPMKGHSHVYWYRQLPEEGLKFMVYLQKENIIDESGMPKERFSAEFPKEGPSILRIQQVVRGDSAAYFCASSPGLERSYGYTFGSGTRLTVV.

This clone was counted only a few times. The chain combines TRBV6-5 with TRBJ1-5; TRBD1 might be the D (5 bases). V shed 6 bases and J shed 5 bases, with 17 bases lying between them. The CDR3 is 15 amino acids. CDR1 and CDR2 from the germline V gene are MNHEY and SVGAGI. CDR3 coding DNA: TGTGCCAGCAGCCCCTCGGGAGGGGCTCATCAGCCCCAGCATTTT. Translating it yields CASSPSGGAHQPQHF.

This clone was observed a single time. V and J are TRBV9 and TRBJ2-6; no definite D call. Germline lookup yields CDR1 SGDLS and CDR2 YYNGEE. This CDR3 spans 11 amino acids. The V end was cut by 8 bases, the J end by 2 bases, with 2 bases between. The CDR3 sequence: CASTGANVLTF. CDR3 bases: TGTGCCAGTACTGGGGCCAACGTCCTGACTTTC.